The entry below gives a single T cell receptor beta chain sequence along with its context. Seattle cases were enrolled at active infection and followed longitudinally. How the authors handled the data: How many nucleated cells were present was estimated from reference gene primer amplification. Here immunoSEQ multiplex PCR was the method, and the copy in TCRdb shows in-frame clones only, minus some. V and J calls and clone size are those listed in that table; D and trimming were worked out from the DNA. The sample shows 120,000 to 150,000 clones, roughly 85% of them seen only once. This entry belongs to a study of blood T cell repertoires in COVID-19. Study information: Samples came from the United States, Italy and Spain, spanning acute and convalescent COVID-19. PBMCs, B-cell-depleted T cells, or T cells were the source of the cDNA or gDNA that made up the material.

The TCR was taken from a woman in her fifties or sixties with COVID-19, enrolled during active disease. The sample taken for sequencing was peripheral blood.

The CDR3 loop reads CASSQMTGGYYEQYF. CDR3 sequence (DNA): TGTGCCAGCAGCCAAATGACAGGGGGCTACTACGAGCAGTACTTC. The rearrangement joins TRBV3-1 (or the pseudogene TRBV3-2) to TRBJ2-7, with 10 bases lining up with TRBD1. V shed 2 bases, J shed 3 bases, and the junction held 4 bases outside the gene matches. Germline-derived CDR1 and CDR2 are LGHDT and YNNKEL (reference sequence). There are 15 residues in the CDR3.